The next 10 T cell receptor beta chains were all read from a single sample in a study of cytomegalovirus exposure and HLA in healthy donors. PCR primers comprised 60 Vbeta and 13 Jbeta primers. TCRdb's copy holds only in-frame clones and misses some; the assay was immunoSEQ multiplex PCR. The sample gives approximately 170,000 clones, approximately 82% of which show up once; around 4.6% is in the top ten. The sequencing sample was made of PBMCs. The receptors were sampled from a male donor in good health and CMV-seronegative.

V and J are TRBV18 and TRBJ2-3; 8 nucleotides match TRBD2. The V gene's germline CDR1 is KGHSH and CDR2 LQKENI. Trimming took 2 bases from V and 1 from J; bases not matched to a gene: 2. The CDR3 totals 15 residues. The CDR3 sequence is CASSPTAGGTDTQYF. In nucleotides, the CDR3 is TGTGCCAGCTCACCAACAGCGGGGGGCACAGATACGCAGTATTTT.

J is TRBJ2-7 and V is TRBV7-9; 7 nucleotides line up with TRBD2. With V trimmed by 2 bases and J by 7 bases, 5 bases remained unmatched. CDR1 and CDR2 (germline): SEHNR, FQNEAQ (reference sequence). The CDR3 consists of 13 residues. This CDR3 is CASSLSLAAEQYF. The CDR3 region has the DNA TGTGCCAGCAGCTTAAGCCTAGCGGCTGAGCAGTACTTC.

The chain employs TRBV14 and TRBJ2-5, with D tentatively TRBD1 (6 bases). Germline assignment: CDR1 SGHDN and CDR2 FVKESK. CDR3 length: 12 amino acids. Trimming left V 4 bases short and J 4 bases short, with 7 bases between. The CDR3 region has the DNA TGTGCCAGCAGCCTACAGGGAGAGACCCAGTACTTC. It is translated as CASSLQGETQYF. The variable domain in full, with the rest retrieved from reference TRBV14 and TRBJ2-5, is EAGVTQFPSHSVIEKGQTVTLRCDPISGHDNLYWYRRVMGKEIKFLLHFVKESKQDESGMPNNRFLAERTGGTYSTLKVQPAELEDSGVYFCASSLQGETQYFGPGTRLLVL.

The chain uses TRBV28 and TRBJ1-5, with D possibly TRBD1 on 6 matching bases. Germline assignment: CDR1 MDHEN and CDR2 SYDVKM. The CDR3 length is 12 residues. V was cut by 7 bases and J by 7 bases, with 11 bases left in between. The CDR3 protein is CASTAQGQPQHF. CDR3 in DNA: TGTGCCAGCACTGCACAGGGCCAGCCCCAGCATTTT.

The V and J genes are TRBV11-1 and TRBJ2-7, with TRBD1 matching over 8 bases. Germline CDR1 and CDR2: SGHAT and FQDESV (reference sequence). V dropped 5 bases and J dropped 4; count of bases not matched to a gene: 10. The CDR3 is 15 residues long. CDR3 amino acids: CASSTAGTGSYEQYF. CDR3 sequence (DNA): TGTGCCAGCAGCACTGCCGGGACAGGATCATACGAGCAGTACTTC.

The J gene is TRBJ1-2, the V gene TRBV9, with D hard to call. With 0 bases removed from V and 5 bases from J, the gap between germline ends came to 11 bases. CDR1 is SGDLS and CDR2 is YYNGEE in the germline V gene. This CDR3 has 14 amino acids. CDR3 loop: CASSVGGSLYGYTF. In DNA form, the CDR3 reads TGTGCCAGCAGCGTAGGCGGCAGCCTTTATGGCTACACCTTC.

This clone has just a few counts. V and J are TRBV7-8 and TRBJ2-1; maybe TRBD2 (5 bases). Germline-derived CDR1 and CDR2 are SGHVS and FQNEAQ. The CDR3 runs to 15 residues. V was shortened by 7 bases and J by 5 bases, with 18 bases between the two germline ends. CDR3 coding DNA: TGTGCCAGCATCCTGGGTGTTAGCGAGAACAATGAGCAGTTCTTC. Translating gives CASILGVSENNEQFF.

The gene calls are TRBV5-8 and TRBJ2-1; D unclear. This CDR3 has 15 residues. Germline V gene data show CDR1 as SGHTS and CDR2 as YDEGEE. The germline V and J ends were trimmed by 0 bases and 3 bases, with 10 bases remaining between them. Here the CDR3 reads CASSLDPGSYNEQFF. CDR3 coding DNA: TGTGCCAGCAGCTTGGATCCGGGTAGCTACAATGAGCAGTTCTTC.

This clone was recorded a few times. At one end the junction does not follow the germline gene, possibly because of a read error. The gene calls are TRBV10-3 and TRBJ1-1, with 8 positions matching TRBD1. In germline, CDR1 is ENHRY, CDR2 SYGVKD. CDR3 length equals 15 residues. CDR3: CVISGQGARNTEAFF. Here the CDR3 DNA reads TGTGTCATCAGTGGACAGGGAGCCCGGAACACTGAAGCTTTCTTT.

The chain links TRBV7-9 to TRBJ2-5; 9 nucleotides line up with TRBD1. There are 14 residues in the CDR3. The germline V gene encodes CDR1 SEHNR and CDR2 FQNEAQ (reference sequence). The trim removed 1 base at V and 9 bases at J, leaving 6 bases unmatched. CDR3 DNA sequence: TGTGCCAGCAGCTTAGGGACAGGGGAGTACGCCCAGTACTTC. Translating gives CASSLGTGEYAQYF.